Listed here is a single T cell receptor (beta chain). The V end lost 3 bases, the J end lost 1 base, and 7 bases lay between the germline ends. CDR1 and CDR2 (germline): SNHLY, FYNNEI. The CDR3 sequence is 14 residues long. The sample belongs to a study of blood T cell repertoires in COVID-19. At the level of the study: Both acute and convalescent COVID-19 samples were obtained from the United States, Italy and Spain. The cDNA or gDNA used as material had been derived from T cells, B-cell-depleted T cells, or PBMCs.

Per the study methods: Amplification from reference gene primers served as the basis for estimated nucleated cell counts. TCRdb's copy holds only in-frame clones and misses some; the assay was immunoSEQ multiplex PCR. V, J and clone size were drawn from that table, and D and trimming were deduced from the DNA. The profile shows 220,000 or so clones, roughly four fifths of them singletons. Sequenced input: peripheral blood. This clonotype originated in a young woman who had recovered from COVID-19. The chain links TRBV2 to TRBJ1-5; no firm D call. The DNA of the CDR3 is TGTGCCAGCAGTGACGGGTTCAGCAATCAGCCCCAGCATTTT. Residues: CASSDGFSNQPQHF.